This note documents a single T cell receptor beta chain sequence. This record belongs to a study of T cell changes during pregnancy in multiple sclerosis. Clones were sequenced by immunoSEQ multiplex PCR, and TCRdb holds only the in-frame ones, with some missing. The data hold about 50,000 clones, with 80% to 95% observed a single time. Germline V gene lookup returns CDR1 MGHDK and CDR2 SYGVNS. CDR3 length equals 16 residues. Trimming cost V 4 bases and J 4 bases; bases outside gene matches: 11. The chain couples TRBV25-1 to TRBJ1-2; 8 bases agree with TRBD1. The sequence was obtained from a female donor with multiple sclerosis, enrolled in a pregnancy study. This specimen consisted of CD4+ T cells from peripheral blood mononuclear cells, obtained after pregnancy. The CDR3 loop is CASSAMDRAIGYGYTF. In nucleotides, the CDR3 is TGTGCCAGCAGTGCCATGGACAGGGCGATAGGCTATGGCTACACCTTC.